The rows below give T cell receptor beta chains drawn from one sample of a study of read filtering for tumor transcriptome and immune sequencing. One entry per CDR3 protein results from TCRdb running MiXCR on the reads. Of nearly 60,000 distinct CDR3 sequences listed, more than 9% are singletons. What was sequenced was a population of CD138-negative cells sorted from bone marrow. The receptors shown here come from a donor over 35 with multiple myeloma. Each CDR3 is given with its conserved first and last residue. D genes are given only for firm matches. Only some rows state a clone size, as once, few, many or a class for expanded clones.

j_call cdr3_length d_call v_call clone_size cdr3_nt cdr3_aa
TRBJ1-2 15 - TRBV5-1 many TGCGCCAGCAGCTTGTCGGGGGGCCGTGAGAATGGCTACACCTTC CASSLSGGRENGYTF
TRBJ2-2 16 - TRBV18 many TGTGCCAGCTCACGAAGTCAGCTGACGAACACCGGGGAGCTGTTTTTT CASSRSQLTNTGELFF
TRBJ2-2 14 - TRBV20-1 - TGCAGTGCTCCCCAGGACAGAGACACCGGGGAGCTGTTTTTT CSAPQDRDTGELFF
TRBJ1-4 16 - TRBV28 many TGTGCCAGCAGTTTATTGATTGGGGGTCAAAATGAAAAACTGTTTTTT CASSLLIGGQNEKLFF
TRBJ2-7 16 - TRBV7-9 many TGTGCCAGCAGCTTAGCCCAAGGAGGGACAGCCTACGAGCAGTACTTC CASSLAQGGTAYEQYF
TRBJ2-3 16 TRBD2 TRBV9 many TGTGCCAGCAGCCCCGTGGGGGGGAAAGGCACAGATACGCAGTATTTT CASSPVGGKGTDTQYF
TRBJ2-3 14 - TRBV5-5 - TGTGCCAGCACCACAGGGCCTGGCACAGATACGCAGTATTTT CASTTGPGTDTQYF
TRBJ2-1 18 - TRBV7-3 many TGTGCCAGCAGCCCAGGCGGAGGGTCCGCCCGGCCAAACAATGAGCAGTTCTTC CASSPGGGSARPNNEQFF
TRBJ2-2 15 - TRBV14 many TGTGCCAGCAGCCATTGGCCAAGGCGACCCGGGGAGCTGTTTTTT CASSHWPRRPGELFF
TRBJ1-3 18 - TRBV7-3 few TGTGCCAGCAGCCCAGGCCGCAGGGGACCCCGCTCTGGAAACACCATATATTTT CASSPGRRGPRSGNTIYF
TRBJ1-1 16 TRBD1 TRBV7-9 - TGTGCCAGCAGCTTAGCGGGAAGGGGGCAGGGGACTGAAGCTTTCTTT CASSLAGRGQGTEAFF
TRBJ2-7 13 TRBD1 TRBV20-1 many TGCAGTCCTGCTAGACAGGGCACCTACGAGCAGTACTTC CSPARQGTYEQYF
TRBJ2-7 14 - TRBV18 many TGTGCCAGCTCACCGGGACACCAAGCCCACGAGCAGTACTTC CASSPGHQAHEQYF
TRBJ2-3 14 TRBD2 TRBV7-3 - TGTGCCAGCAGCTCTAGCGGGGGCACAGATACGCAGTATTTT CASSSSGGTDTQYF
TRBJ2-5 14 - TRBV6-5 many TGTGCCAGCAGTTACGTACGTTCGAGTGAGACCCAGTACTTC CASSYVRSSETQYF
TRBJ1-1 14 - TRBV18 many TGTGCCAGCTCACCACCTCTACGGAACACTGAAGCTTTCTTT CASSPPLRNTEAFF
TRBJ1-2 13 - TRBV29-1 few TGCAGCGTTTCCCGGACCGCTGTCTATGGCTACACCTTC CSVSRTAVYGYTF
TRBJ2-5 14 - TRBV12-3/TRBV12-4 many TGTGCCAGCAGCCCGGCATCGCTACAAGAGACCCAGTACTTC CASSPASLQETQYF
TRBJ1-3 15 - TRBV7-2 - TGTGCCAGCAGTCCGGCGGATAGGGTTGGAAACACCATATATTTT CASSPADRVGNTIYF